The sample holds many counts of the clone carrying this TCR beta chain. Its antigen is not identified. This sample was taken from a study of T-cell reconstitution after alpha-beta-depleted transplantation in children. General observations from the study: Several hundred rapidly expanded clones from non-depleted graft cells reportedly supplied alpha-beta T cells about two months post-transplant. Day-60 TCRbeta diversity that was high in some patients was derived from surviving recipient T cells and thymic progenitors. T-cell counts and diversity were attributed mostly to newly produced T cells one year after transplant.

TCRbeta library preparation incorporated unique molecular identifiers. TCRdb re-called the PCR reads through MiXCR, storing one row per CDR3 protein. The data show 330,000 or so distinct CDR3 sequences, with about a tenth seen just once and around 7.5% held by the top ten. Trimming pared 0 bases from V and 4 bases from J, leaving 14 bases between. Germline loops: CDR1 SGHDT, CDR2 YYEEEE. The CDR3 covers 16 residues. This chain joins TRBV5-6 and TRBJ1-3; D remains unclear. This material consisted of PBMCs, taken before TCRalphabeta/CD19-depleted stem cell transplant. This receptor was obtained from a boy under two years old with acute myeloid leukemia, due to receive a stem cell transplant. CDR3 residues: CASSLVPGPSGNTIYF. The CDR3 DNA is TGTGCCAGCAGCTTGGTCCCAGGACCTTCCGGAAACACCATATATTTT.